This T cell receptor (beta chain) is drawn from a study of T cell responses to AZD1222 COVID-19 vaccine. CDR3 length equals 16 residues. The junction had 5 bases not matched to a gene; V was cut back by 0 bases and J by 5 bases. CDR1 and CDR2 from the germline V gene are SGHVS and FQNEAQ. Libraries were prepared by immunoSEQ multiplex PCR; TCRdb keeps only in-frame clonotypes and omits some of them. Found here are 100,000 to 150,000 clones, roughly 91% of them singletons; the top ten hold approximately 4.5%. The sequence was collected from an adult in good health. Sequencing was performed on peripheral blood, taken on day 0 of MenACWY control vaccination. V and J are TRBV7-8 and TRBJ2-1, with 9 bases lining up with TRBD2. CDR3 coding DNA: TGTGCCAGCAGCTTAGCCCCAGCGGGGGGCGACAATGAGCAGTTCTTC. This encodes CASSLAPAGGDNEQFF.